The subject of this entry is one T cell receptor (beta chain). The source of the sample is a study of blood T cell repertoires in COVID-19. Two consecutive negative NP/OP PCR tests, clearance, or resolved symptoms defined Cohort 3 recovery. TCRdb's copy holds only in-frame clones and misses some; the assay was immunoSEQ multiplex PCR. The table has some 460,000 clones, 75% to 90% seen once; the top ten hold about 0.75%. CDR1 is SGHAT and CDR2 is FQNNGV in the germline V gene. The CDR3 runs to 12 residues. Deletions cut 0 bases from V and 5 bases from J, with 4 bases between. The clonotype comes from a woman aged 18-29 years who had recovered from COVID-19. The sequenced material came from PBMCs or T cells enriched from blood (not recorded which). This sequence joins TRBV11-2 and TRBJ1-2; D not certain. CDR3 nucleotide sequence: TGTGCCAGCAGCTTAGAGAGTTATGGCTACACCTTC. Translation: CASSLESYGYTF.